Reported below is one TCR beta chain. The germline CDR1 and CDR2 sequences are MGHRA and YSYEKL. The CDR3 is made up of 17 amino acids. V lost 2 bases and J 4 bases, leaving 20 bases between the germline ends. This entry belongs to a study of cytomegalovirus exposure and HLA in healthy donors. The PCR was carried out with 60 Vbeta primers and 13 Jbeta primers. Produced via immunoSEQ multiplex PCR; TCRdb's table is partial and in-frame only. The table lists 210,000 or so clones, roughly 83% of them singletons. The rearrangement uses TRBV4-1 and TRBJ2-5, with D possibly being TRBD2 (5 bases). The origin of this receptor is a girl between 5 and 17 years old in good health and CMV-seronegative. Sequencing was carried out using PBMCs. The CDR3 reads CASSQSPRGVYRETQYF. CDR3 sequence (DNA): TGCGCCAGCAGCCAATCACCCCGGGGTGTGTATCGAGAGACCCAGTACTTC.